This section outlines one T cell receptor beta chain sequence together with its context. This clonotype showed up just a few times. Its target antigen remains unknown. Base qualities were left out, and no much larger clone turns up one base away. The germline V gene provides CDR1 MGHRA and CDR2 YSYEKL. From the cysteine up to the phenylalanine, the CDR3 has a length of 16 residues. The CDR3 DNA has 48 bases and is translated from base 1. V sheds 2 bases and J sheds 0 bases, leaving 14 bases between their ends. These data are taken from a study of T cell repertoires in cytomegalovirus infection (dated by TCRdb to between 2018 and 2021). About the full investigation: The peptide stimulations were aimed at well-studied HLA-B-restricted epitopes as well as recently identified HLA-C-restricted CMV epitopes, whose presentation resists viral immunomodulation. Donor HLA type was relevant to the analysis, because carriage of CMV infection together with the matching HLA type was indicated by public TCR beta signatures.

Broad study findings and their caveats: In the ex vivo response, HLA-C-restricted CMV-specific TCR beta clonotypes were dominant, and in two of eight donors the single most frequent clonotype came from this HLA-C-restricted group. Carriers of CMV infection plus the relevant HLA type were discriminated by the cumulative frequency of public TCR beta family members in the study cohort and in an independent 352-donor cohort.

This sample's treatment or condition label indicates: in vitro stimulation with specific CMV peptide epitopes to enrich CMV-specific T cells. The sequencing machine was an Illumina HiSeq 1500. The raw public data were reprocessed by TCRdb itself: fastp quality trimming at Q25, MiXCR clonotype calling, in-frame beta chains only. Rows merge per CDR3 protein into single entries with the most common DNA and genes. The sample includes about 24,000 distinct CDR3 sequences, with 20% to 25% observed a single time. The biggest ten clones account for around 93% of the sample. Sample: CD8+ T cells from cultured PBMCs, taken from culture after CMV antigen stimulation. This TCR came from a human donor in good health (CMV status not recorded). Some clones in this sample may be carry-over from other donors' samples. The chain links TRBV4-1 with TRBJ2-7; a tentative D match to TRBD2 spans 6 bases. For the CDR3, the sequence is CASSQSGTGDSYEQYF. The DNA sequence is given as TGCGCCAGCAGCCAATCTGGCACGGGGGACTCCTACGAGCAGTACTTC.